This TCR beta chain was sequenced during a study of low-dose radiotherapy and immunotherapy resistance in tumors. The overall study: Treatment of Cohort 1 consisted of 0.5 Gy per fraction every 2 weeks, adding up to 6.5 Gy. Participants in Cohort 2 were given 1 Gy per fraction every two weeks, for 13 Gy over 26 weeks. Patients were on oral aspirin 300 mg taken daily for four cycles from cycle 1 day 1. Primers targeting TRAV and TRBV primed first-strand cDNA, covering alpha and beta chains.

The authors amplified TCRs for roughly 20 PCR cycles with a constant-region primer and a V-primer adapter. MiXCR, run by TCRdb on the reads, gives a single entry per CDR3 protein. This sample has approximately 52,000 distinct CDR3 sequences, with roughly a third found just once. Germline-derived CDR1 and CDR2 are LNHNV and YYDKDF (reference sequence). The CDR3 length is 14 residues. V was shortened by 3 bases and J by 9 bases, with 12 bases between the two germline ends. Time point in this sample: after trial treatment. Treatment given: LDRT plus nivolumab, ipilimumab, low-dose cyclophosphamide and aspirin (RACIN trial). This clonotype has ten or more counts.

This chain uses TRBV15 with TRBJ1-6; D unresolved. Here the sequenced sample was PBMCs, taken after low-dose radiotherapy plus immunotherapy. The clonotype originates from a male donor with rectosigmoid adenocarcinoma. The CDR3 region is CATSREQNSSPLHF. DNA for the CDR3: TGTGCCACCAGCAGGGAACAGAATAGTTCACCCCTCCACTTT.